This T cell receptor (beta chain) appears in the sequencing data of a study of identical twins. Study-level results: Interpretation of the results relied on cross-sectional statistical analysis and not on following the same donors.

The CDR3 is made up of 14 amino acids. Germline CDR1 SGHKS, CDR2 YYEKEE (reference sequence). V lost 2 bases and J lost 6, with 15 bases in between. This clonotype was seen only a few times. What it binds is not known. TCRdb reanalysed the 5' RACE reads using MiXCR and keeps one entry per CDR3 protein. Among over 500,000 distinct CDR3 sequences, under 25% were seen once, and the ten largest hold around 0.9%. This sample also belongs to another study, concerning T cells expressing NK-cell markers. From that report: Investigators obtained TCR beta repertoires from sorted CD3+CD56+NKG2C+, CD3+CD56+NKG2C- and CD3+CD56-NKG2C+ T cells. HCMV specificity of expanded NKG2C+ T cell clones remained unclear.

What was sequenced was CD4+ T cells sorted from blood. The TCR comes from a woman under 30 in good health. The chain couples TRBV5-5 to TRBJ2-7; D is possibly TRBD2 (5 bases). CDR3 protein: CASSLVSEGREQYF. CDR3 DNA sequence: TGTGCCAGCAGCTTAGTGTCAGAGGGCCGCGAGCAGTACTTC.